This T cell receptor beta chain was recorded in a study of blood T cells in healthy people across ages. This clonotype showed up just a few times. Its specificity is unknown. Germline CDR1 and CDR2: SGDLS and YYNGEE. The germline V and J ends were trimmed by 0 bases and 3 bases, with 7 bases remaining between them. This CDR3 spans 14 amino acids. Study-wide points: The fall in TCR beta diversity per million T cells was roughly linear with age. The long-lived group displayed more naive CD4+ cells, plus higher diversity, than the aged donors did.

PCR was performed a second time for about 7 to 11 cycles using a sample-barcoded 5' primer and a J-beta primer mix. Each CDR3 protein gets one entry after TCRdb re-called the 5' RACE reads with MiXCR. This table has fewer than 1,200,000 distinct CDR3 sequences, less than 25% appearing once. This sample also belongs to another study, concerning T cells of mothers and their children. Per that study: About 2.8 million TCR beta reads per child versus over 9 million per mother.

This chain joins TRBV9 and TRBJ2-1; D perhaps matches TRBD2 (6 bases). The material sequenced was blood. The origin of this receptor is a girl aged 2 to 10 in good health. CDR3 region: CASSVGGIYNEQFF. In nucleotides, the CDR3 is TGTGCCAGCAGCGTAGGCGGGATCTACAATGAGCAGTTCTTC.